This T cell receptor beta chain originates from a study of Ad26.COV2.S vaccination and SARS-CoV-2 variants. As for the study in general: Each vaccinee took Ad26.COV2.S intramuscularly, once or twice 56 days apart. Findings and limits, study-wide: Placebo and vaccine recipients had non-spike TCR breadth that was similar. The study found higher spike-specific TCR breadth in vaccine than placebo recipients.

V shed 1 base and J shed 7 bases, with 7 bases lying between them. Germline-derived CDR1 and CDR2 are LGHDT and YNNKEL (reference sequence). The CDR3 spans 12 residues. About this clone itself: What it binds is unknown.

Indicated treatment: around 19 received Ad26.COV2.S at low or high dose, single or two shots; about five received placebo; per-sample allocation not given. Sampling occurred on day 63 after the first vaccine or placebo injection. Recruitment in Boston yielded a donor of adult age, 18-55 years. Data came from immunoSEQ multiplex PCR; TCRdb stores just in-frame clones and leaves some out. The sample contains around 400,000 clones, about 93% of which appear only once. The specimen comprised peripheral blood, sampled in a trial of Ad26.COV2.S vaccine versus placebo. V and J are TRBV3-1 (or the pseudogene TRBV3-2) and TRBJ1-2; possibly TRBD1 for D (5 bases). This clonotype was sampled from a person between 18 and 65 years old who received the Ad26.COV2.S COVID-19 vaccine or a placebo. The DNA for the CDR3 is TGTGCCAGCAGCCAAGCACAGGCTGGCTACACCTTC. Its translation is CASSQAQAGYTF.